This T cell receptor (beta chain) was observed in a study of blood T cells in healthy people across ages. Study in general: When template switching was applied, about one barcoded beta molecule was captured per two T cells. General study points: Whereas aged donors had fewer naive CD4+ cells, long-lived donors had more of them and higher diversity. Among T cells, TCR beta diversity per million cells dropped roughly linearly as age rose.

Then a second PCR, running about 6 to 11 cycles, was carried out with a sample-barcoded 5' primer and a J-beta primer mix. A template-switch adaptor containing 12 random nucleotides labeled each cDNA molecule. A single record per CDR3 protein comes from TCRdb applying MiXCR to the 5' RACE reads. Here the sample spans around 800,000 distinct CDR3 sequences, about 53% being singletons. Per germline, CDR1 SGHTA and CDR2 FQGTGA. The CDR3 runs to 15 residues. The V and J ends lost 4 bases and 8 bases, in that order; junction bases with no gene match: 4. In regard to this clonotype: Its antigen remains unidentified.

V and J are TRBV7-3 and TRBJ2-2, with 13 bases that match TRBD2. Sequences were obtained from blood. This receptor was taken from a man aged 80 or over in good health. The CDR3 DNA reads as TGTGCCAGCAGCTACGGACTAGCGGGAGCTGGGGAGCTGTTTTTT. It translates to CASSYGLAGAGELFF.